This paragraph reports one TCR beta chain. Per the germline V gene, CDR1 is SGHAT and CDR2 is FQNNGV. CDR3 length equals 14 residues. Trimming removed 10 bases at V and 7 bases at J, with 23 bases between. These data are taken from a study of OX40 agonist ivuxolimab in advanced cancers. The repertoire was sequenced with immunoSEQ multiplex PCR; TCRdb's copy has only in-frame clones and lacks some. The table records tens of thousands of clones, roughly 84% of them present only once. The V call is TRBV11-2, the J call TRBJ2-7; D possibly uses TRBD1 or TRBD2 (5 bases each). The sequence came from an adult with an advanced solid tumor such as melanoma, head and neck, liver or kidney cancer. Here the sequenced sample was CD4+ or CD8+ T cells sorted from blood, taken in a trial of the OX40 agonist ivuxolimab. CDR3 region: CATATGTDLREQYF. The CDR3 bases are TGTGCCACTGCGACCGGGACGGACCTGAGAGAGCAGTACTTC.